What follows are 14 T cell receptor beta chains derived from one specimen sequenced in a study of cytomegalovirus exposure and HLA in healthy donors. With 60 Vbeta and 13 Jbeta primers, the PCR was carried out. Sequenced by immunoSEQ multiplex PCR; TCRdb stores in-frame clones only, minus some. The repertoire holds some 120,000 clones, with approximately 70% as singletons. Sequencing used PBMCs. Receptors were obtained from a woman aged 30 to 39 in good health and CMV-seronegative.

This clone has just one count. The chain combines TRBV9 with TRBJ1-4; D unclear. The CDR3 is 15 residues long. Between the trimmed V and J ends, which lost 3 bases and 8 bases, there was a span of 17 bases. CDR1 and CDR2 (germline): SGDLS, YYNGEE. CDR3 residues: CASSADLGSGEKLFF. As DNA, the CDR3 is TGTGCCAGCAGCGCCGACCTCGGGAGCGGGGAAAAACTGTTTTTT.

This clone was recorded a few times. This chain links TRBV10-3 with TRBJ2-7, with D possibly matching TRBD1 (7 bases). V was clipped by 6 bases and J by 5 bases, with 20 bases between them. Germline V gene data show CDR1 as ENHRY and CDR2 as SYGVKD. The CDR3 is made up of 15 amino acids. CDR3 sequence reads: CAISARQGGGNEQYF. The CDR3 DNA reads as TGTGCCATCAGCGCGAGACAGGGCGGAGGGAACGAGCAGTACTTC.

The J gene is TRBJ1-4, the V gene TRBV25-1; D possibly corresponds to TRBD1 (6 bases). V was pared by 3 bases and J by 3 bases, with 11 bases between. Germline CDR1 is MGHDK and CDR2 is SYGVNS. The length of the CDR3 is 15 residues. CDR3 residues: CASSDTGLANEKLFF. For the CDR3, the DNA is TGTGCCAGCAGTGACACAGGGTTAGCTAATGAAAAACTGTTTTTT. The full variable domain, completed using reference TRBV25-1 and TRBJ1-4, is EADIYQTPRYLVIGTGKKITLECSQTMGHDKMYWYQQDPGMELHLIHYSYGVNSTEKGDLSSESTVSRIRTEHFPLTLESARPSHTSQYLCASSDTGLANEKLFFGSGTQLSVL.

The rearrangement links TRBV5-1 to TRBJ2-5; TRBD1 is a possible D gene (6 bases). Germline lookup yields CDR1 SGHRS and CDR2 YFSETQ. This CDR3 comprises 15 residues. Trimming stripped 7 bases from V and 4 bases from J, with 20 bases between. CDR3 sequence: CASHSDPDSGETQYF. The CDR3 DNA reads as TGCGCCAGCCACTCCGACCCGGACAGCGGAGAGACCCAGTACTTC.

This chain joins TRBV7-2 and TRBJ2-1, with no clear D. The V gene's germline CDR1 is SGHTA and CDR2 FQGNSA. The CDR3 contains 13 residues. Trimming took 2 bases from V and 6 from J, leaving 8 bases between them. CDR3 sequence (DNA): TGTGCCAGCAGCTTACCCAACAGCAATGAGCAGTTCTTC. Its translation: CASSLPNSNEQFF.

This sequence joins TRBV2 and TRBJ1-2; weak D call: TRBD1 (5 bases). This CDR3 has 14 residues. V was trimmed by 3 bases and J by 6 bases, leaving 14 bases between them. Per the germline V gene, CDR1 is SNHLY and CDR2 is FYNNEI. The CDR3 protein is CASSEGQGVDGYTF. The CDR3 DNA sequence: TGTGCCAGCAGTGAGGGGCAGGGCGTGGATGGCTACACCTTC.

CDR3 nucleotides: TGTGCCAGCAGGGTCCAGGCAGGGAACAATGAGCAGTTCTTC. Translation gives CASRVQAGNNEQFF. This chain joins TRBV7-3 and TRBJ2-1, with a possible D match to TRBD1 (5 bases). The CDR3 spans 14 residues. V shed 6 bases and J shed 5 bases, with 14 bases lying between them. CDR1 and CDR2 (germline): SGHTA, FQGTGA.

J is TRBJ2-7 and V is TRBV2; possibly TRBD1 for D (5 bases). Germline CDR1 reads SNHLY; CDR2 reads FYNNEI. Trimming stripped 7 bases from V and 2 bases from J, with 9 bases between. The CDR3 has 12 residues. The CDR3 region is CASKLGPYEQYF. In DNA form, the CDR3 reads TGTGCCAGCAAACTGGGGCCCTACGAGCAGTACTTC.

The chain employs TRBV5-1 and TRBJ2-7; D possibly corresponds to TRBD2 (6 bases). V was cut by 0 bases and J by 0 bases, with 10 bases left in between. The CDR3 totals 15 residues. Germline loops: CDR1 SGHRS, CDR2 YFSETQ. In nucleotides, the CDR3 is TGCGCCAGCAGCTTGGGGGGACTCACCTCCTACGAGCAGTACTTC. It is translated as CASSLGGLTSYEQYF.

This clone was seen only once. In DNA form, the CDR3 reads TGTGCCAGCAGGATATCTTACGGGGGAACACAAGAGACCCAGTACTTC. This gives the protein CASRISYGGTQETQYF. The V gene is TRBV5-8, the J gene TRBJ2-5; tentatively, D is TRBD2 (6 bases). Trimming took 5 bases from V and 2 from J, leaving 19 bases between them. This CDR3 has 16 residues. Germline-derived CDR1 and CDR2 are SGHTS and YDEGEE.

Here the CDR3 reads CASSKTGTYQPQHF. The CDR3 nucleotides read TGTGCCAGCAGTAAAACAGGGACATATCAGCCCCAGCATTTT. The chain combines TRBV28 with TRBJ1-5; possibly TRBD1 for D (6 bases). CDR1 is MDHEN, CDR2 SYDVKM, per germline. V was shortened by 5 bases and J by 5 bases, with 13 bases between the two germline ends. The CDR3 spans 14 residues.

A single count supports this clone. This chain connects TRBV5-6 to TRBJ2-7, with D possibly matching TRBD2 (6 bases). This CDR3 region has 16 residues. V lost 6 bases, J lost 6 bases, and 25 bases lay in between. Per germline, CDR1 SGHDT and CDR2 YYEEEE. CDR3 nucleotides: TGTGCCAGCACTGTCCTCCGAGAGGGCGGGAATCGCGAGCAGTACTTC. This encodes CASTVLREGGNREQYF.

V usage is TRBV5-4 and J usage is TRBJ1-3; tentative D call: TRBD1 (6 bases). This CDR3 spans 15 amino acids. The germline CDR1 and CDR2 sequences are SGHNT and YYREEE (reference sequence). Trimming left V 5 bases short and J 3 bases short, with 15 bases between. The CDR3 sequence is CASRIKGVDGNTIYF. The CDR3, as DNA: TGTGCCAGCAGAATAAAGGGGGTGGATGGAAACACCATATATTTT.

This clone came up once. The DNA for the CDR3 is TGTGCCAGCTCTTTCGCGGGAGGGCGCGAGCAGTACTTC. This encodes CASSFAGGREQYF. The rearrangement uses TRBV27 and TRBJ2-7; 9 bases fit TRBD2. The junction had 8 bases not matched to a gene; V was cut back by 8 bases and J by 6 bases. The germline V gene encodes CDR1 MNHEY and CDR2 SMNVEV (reference sequence). The CDR3 extends over 13 amino acids.